The clone carrying this T cell receptor beta chain was found once. V trimming: 2 bases; J trimming: 5 bases; junction bases outside the gene matches: 7. This CDR3 comprises 14 residues. Germline V gene data show CDR1 as GTSNPN and CDR2 as SVGIG (reference sequence). This entry belongs to a study of blood T cell repertoires in COVID-19. Method: immunoSEQ multiplex PCR; TCRdb's copy keeps in-frame clones and lacks some. The sample holds a few hundred thousand clones, 75% to 90% seen once. This chain links TRBV30 with TRBJ1-2, with TRBD1 matching 8 bases. This TCR derives from a woman in her thirties with active or convalescent COVID-19. The material sequenced was peripheral blood. CDR3 residues: CAWSSRTGRYGYTF. DNA for the CDR3: TGTGCCTGGAGTTCCCGGACAGGGAGGTATGGCTACACCTTC. The whole variable domain, filled in from reference TRBV30 and TRBJ1-2, reads SQTIHQWPATLVQPVGSPLSLECTVEGTSNPNLYWYRQAAGRGLQLLFYSVGIGQISSEVPQNLSASRPQDRQFILSSKKLLLSDSGFYLCAWSSRTGRYGYTFGSGTRLTVV.